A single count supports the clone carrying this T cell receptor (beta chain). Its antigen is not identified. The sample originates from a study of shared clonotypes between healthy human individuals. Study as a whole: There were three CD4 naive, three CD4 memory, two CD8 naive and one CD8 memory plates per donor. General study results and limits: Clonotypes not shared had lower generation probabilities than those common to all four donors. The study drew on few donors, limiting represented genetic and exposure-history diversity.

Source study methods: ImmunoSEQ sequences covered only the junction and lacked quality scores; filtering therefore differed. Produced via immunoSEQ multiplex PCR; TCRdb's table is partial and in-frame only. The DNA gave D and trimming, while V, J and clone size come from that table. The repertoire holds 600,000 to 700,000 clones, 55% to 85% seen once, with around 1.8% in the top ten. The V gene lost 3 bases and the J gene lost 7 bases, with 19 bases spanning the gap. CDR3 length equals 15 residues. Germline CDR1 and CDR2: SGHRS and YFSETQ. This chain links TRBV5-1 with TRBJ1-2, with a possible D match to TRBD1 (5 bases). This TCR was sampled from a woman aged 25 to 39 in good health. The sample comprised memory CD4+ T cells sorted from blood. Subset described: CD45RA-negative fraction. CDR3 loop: CASSYLRDPASGYTF. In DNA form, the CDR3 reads TGCGCCAGCAGCTATCTACGGGACCCCGCTTCTGGCTACACCTTC. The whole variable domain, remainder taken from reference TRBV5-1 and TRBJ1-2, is KAGVTQTPRYLIKTRGQQVTLSCSPISGHRSVSWYQQTPGQGLQFLFEYFSETQRNKGNFPGRFSGRQFSNSRSEMNVSTLELGDSALYLCASSYLRDPASGYTFGSGTRLTVV.